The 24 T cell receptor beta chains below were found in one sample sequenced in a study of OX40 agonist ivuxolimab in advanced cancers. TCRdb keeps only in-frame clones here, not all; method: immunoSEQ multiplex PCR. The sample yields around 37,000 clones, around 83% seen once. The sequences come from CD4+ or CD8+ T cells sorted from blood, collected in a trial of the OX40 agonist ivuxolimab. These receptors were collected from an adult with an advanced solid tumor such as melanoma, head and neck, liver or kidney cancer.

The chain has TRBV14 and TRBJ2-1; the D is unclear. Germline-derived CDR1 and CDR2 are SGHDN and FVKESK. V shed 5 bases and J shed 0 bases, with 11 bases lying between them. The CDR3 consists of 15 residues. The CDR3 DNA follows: TGTGCCAGCAGCTTAACCCGTGGCTCCTACAATGAGCAGTTCTTC. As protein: CASSLTRGSYNEQFF.

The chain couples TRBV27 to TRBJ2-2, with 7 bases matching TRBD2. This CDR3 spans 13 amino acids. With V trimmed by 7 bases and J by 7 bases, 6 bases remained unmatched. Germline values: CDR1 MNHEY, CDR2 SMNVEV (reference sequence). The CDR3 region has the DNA TGTGCCAGCACCTGGGGGGGGGTCGGGGAGCTGTTTTTT. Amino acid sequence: CASTWGGVGELFF.

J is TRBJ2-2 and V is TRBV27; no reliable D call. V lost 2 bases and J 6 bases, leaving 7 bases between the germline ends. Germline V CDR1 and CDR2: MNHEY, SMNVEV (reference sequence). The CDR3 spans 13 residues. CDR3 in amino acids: CASSLAHSGELFF. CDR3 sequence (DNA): TGTGCCAGCAGTTTAGCCCACTCCGGGGAGCTGTTTTTT.

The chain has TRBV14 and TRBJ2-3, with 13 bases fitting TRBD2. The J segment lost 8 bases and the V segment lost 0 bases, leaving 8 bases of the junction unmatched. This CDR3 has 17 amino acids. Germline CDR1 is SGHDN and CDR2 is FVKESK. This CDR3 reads CASSQDLGLAGVGTQYF. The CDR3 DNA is TGTGCCAGCAGCCAAGATCTCGGACTAGCGGGAGTGGGTACGCAGTATTTT.

In DNA form, the CDR3 reads TGTGCCAGTAGTAACCCTAACCAAGAGACCCAGTACTTC. Amino acid sequence: CASSNPNQETQYF. The chain carries TRBV19 and TRBJ2-5; no clear D gene. The CDR3 length is 13 residues. Trimming removed 4 bases at V and 0 bases at J, with 6 bases between. Per the germline V gene, CDR1 is LNHDA and CDR2 is SQIVND (reference sequence).

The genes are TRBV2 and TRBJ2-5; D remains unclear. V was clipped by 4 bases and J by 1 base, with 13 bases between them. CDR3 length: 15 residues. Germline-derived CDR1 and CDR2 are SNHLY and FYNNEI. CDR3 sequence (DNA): TGTGCCAGCAGTGGTTCACTGACCCTCCAAGAGACCCAGTACTTC. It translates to CASSGSLTLQETQYF.

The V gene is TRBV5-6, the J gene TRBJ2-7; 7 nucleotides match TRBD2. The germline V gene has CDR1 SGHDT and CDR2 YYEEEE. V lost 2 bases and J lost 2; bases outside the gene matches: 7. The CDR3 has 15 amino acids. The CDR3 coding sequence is TGTGCCAGCAGCTTTGGGGCTAGCGGTCCCTACGAGCAGTACTTC. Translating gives CASSFGASGPYEQYF.

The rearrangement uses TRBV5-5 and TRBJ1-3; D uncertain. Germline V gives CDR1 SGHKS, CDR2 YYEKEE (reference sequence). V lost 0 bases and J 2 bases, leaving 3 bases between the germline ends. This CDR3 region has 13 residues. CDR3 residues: CASSLAAGNTIYF. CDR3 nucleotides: TGTGCCAGCAGCTTGGCAGCTGGAAACACCATATATTTT.

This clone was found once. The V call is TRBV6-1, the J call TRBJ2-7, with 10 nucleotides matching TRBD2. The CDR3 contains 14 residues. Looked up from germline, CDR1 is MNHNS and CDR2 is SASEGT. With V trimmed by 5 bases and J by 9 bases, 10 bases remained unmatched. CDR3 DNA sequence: TGTGCCAGCAGTTGGGCTAGCGGGAGCGGGGTGCAGTACTTC. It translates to CASSWASGSGVQYF.

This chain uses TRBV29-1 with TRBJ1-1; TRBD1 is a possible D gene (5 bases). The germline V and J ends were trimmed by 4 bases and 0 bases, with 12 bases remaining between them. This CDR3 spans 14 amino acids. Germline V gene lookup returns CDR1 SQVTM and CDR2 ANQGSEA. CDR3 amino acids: CSVGQTRMNTEAFF. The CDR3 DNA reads TGCAGCGTTGGACAGACTAGAATGAACACTGAAGCTTTCTTT.

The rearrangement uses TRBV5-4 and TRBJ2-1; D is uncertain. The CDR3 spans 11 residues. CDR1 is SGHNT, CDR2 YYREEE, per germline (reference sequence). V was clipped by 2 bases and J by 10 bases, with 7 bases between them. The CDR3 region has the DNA TGTGCCAGCAGCTTAGAGCGCGAGCAGTTCTTC. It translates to CASSLEREQFF.

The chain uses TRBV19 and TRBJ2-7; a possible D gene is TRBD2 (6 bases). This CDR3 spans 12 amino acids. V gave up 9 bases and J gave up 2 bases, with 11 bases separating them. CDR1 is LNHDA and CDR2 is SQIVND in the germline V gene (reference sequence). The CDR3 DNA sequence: TGTGCCAGCGGAGGGCGTCCCTACGAGCAGTACTTC. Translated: CASGGRPYEQYF.

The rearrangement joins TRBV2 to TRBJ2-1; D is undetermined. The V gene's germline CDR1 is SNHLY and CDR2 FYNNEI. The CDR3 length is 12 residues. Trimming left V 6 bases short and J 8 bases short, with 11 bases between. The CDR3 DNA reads TGTGCCAGCAGAGGCCCCGGTGATGAGCAGTTCTTC. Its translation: CASRGPGDEQFF.

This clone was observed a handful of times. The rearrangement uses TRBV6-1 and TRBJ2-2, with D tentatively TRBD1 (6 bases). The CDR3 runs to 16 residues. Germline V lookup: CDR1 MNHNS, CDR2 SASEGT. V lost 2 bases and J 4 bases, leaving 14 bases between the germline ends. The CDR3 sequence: CASSERQGYLTGELFF. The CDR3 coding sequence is TGTGCCAGCAGTGAACGGCAGGGGTATCTCACCGGGGAGCTGTTTTTT.

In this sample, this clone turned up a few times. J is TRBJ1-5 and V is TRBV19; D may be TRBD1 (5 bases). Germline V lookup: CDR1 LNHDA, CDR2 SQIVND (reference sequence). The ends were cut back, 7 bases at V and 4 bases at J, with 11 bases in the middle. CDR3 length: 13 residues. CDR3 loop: CASTLGANQPQHF. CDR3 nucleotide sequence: TGTGCCAGTACCCTAGGGGCGAATCAGCCCCAGCATTTT.

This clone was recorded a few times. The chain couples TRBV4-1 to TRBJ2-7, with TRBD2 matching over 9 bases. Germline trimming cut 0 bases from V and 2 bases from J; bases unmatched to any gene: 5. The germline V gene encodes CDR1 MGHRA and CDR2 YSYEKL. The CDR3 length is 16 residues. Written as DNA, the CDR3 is TGCGCCAGCAGCCAAGATATCGAGCGGGGGGCCTACGAGCAGTACTTC. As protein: CASSQDIERGAYEQYF.

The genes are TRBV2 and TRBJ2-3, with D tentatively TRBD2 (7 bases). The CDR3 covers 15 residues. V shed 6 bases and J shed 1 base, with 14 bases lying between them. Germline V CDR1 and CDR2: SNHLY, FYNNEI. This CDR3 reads CASSPGGGRTDTQYF. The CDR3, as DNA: TGTGCCAGCAGCCCTGGGGGGGGGCGCACAGATACGCAGTATTTT. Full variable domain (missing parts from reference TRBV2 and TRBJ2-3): EPEVTQTPSHQVTQMGQEVILRCVPISNHLYFYWYRQILGQKVEFLVSFYNNEISEKSEIFDDQFSVERPDGSNFTLKIRSTKLEDSAMYFCASSPGGGRTDTQYFGPGTRLTVL.

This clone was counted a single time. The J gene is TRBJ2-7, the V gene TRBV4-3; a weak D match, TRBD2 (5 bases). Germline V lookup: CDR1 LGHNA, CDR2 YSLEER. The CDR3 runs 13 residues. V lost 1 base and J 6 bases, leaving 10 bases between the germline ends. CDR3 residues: CASSQAEGGEQYF. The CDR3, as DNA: TGCGCCAGCAGCCAAGCTGAGGGCGGCGAGCAGTACTTC.

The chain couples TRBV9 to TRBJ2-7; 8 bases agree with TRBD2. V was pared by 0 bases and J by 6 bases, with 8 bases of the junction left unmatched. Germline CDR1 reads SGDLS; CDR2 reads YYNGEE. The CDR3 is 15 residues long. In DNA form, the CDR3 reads TGTGCCAGCAGCGTAGCGGGACTAGGATCGGGCGAGCAGTACTTC. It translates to CASSVAGLGSGEQYF.

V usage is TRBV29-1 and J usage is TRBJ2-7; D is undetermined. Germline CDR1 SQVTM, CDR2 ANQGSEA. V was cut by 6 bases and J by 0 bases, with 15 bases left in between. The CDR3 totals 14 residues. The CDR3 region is CSVGRTVSSYEQYF. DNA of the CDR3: TGCAGCGTGGGCCGGACGGTGAGCTCCTACGAGCAGTACTTC.

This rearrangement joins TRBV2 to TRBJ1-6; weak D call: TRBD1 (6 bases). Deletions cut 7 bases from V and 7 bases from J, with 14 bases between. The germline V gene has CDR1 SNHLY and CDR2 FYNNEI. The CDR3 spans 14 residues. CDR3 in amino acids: CASTQEGGNSPLHF. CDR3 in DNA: TGTGCCAGCACCCAGGAAGGGGGGAATTCACCCCTCCACTTT.

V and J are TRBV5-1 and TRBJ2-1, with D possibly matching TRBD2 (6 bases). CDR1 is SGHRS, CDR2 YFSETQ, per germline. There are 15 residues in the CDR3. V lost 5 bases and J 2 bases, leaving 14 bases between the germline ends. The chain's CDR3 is CASRPTSGAYNEQFF. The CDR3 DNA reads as TGCGCCAGCAGACCGACTAGTGGCGCCTACAATGAGCAGTTCTTC.

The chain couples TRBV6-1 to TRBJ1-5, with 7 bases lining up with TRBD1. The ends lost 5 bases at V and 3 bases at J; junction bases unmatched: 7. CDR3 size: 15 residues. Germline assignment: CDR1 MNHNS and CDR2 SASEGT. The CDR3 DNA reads TGTGCCAGCAGTCCTACAGGGGCCTACAATCAGCCCCAGCATTTT. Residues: CASSPTGAYNQPQHF.

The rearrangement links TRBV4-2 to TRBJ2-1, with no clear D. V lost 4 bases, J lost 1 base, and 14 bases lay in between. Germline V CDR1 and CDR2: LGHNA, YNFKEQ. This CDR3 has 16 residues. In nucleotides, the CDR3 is TGTGCCAGCAGCCCCGGGTCCCCTGGGTCCTACAATGAGCAGTTCTTC. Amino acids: CASSPGSPGSYNEQFF.